This T cell receptor beta chain stems from a study of Ad26.COV2.S vaccination and SARS-CoV-2 variants. The treatment was: approximately 18 received Ad26.COV2.S at low or high dose, single or two shots; several received placebo; per-sample allocation not given. The investigators took samples on day 63 after the first vaccine or placebo injection. This clone occurred once. Trimming pared 2 bases from V and 2 bases from J, leaving 11 bases between. This CDR3 is 14 amino acids long. The germline gives CDR1 SGHNT, CDR2 YYREEE (reference sequence). Assay used: immunoSEQ multiplex PCR; TCRdb lists only in-frame clones, some missing. In the table there are about half a million clones, about nine tenths of which are singletons.

Here the sequenced sample was peripheral blood, taken in a trial of Ad26.COV2.S vaccine versus placebo. This TCR came from a person between 18 and 65 years old who received the Ad26.COV2.S COVID-19 vaccine or a placebo. The rearrangement joins TRBV5-4 to TRBJ2-7; D ambiguous. Here the CDR3 reads CASSFRQAPYEQYF. CDR3 sequence (DNA): TGTGCCAGCAGCTTTCGCCAGGCCCCCTACGAGCAGTACTTC.